This entry lists 28 T cell receptor beta chains sequenced from one sample in a study of blood T cell repertoires in COVID-19. Clones were read by immunoSEQ multiplex PCR, and TCRdb kept only the in-frame ones, dropping some. The table has approximately 97,000 clones, roughly nine tenths seen once. The sample consisted of peripheral blood. These receptor sequences come from a woman between 45 and 65 years old with COVID-19, enrolled during active disease.

The CDR3, as DNA: TGTGCCAGAAGCCCTAACACCTTC. It yields the protein CARSPNTF. This chain links TRBV5-3 with TRBJ1-2; D is uncertain. TRBV5-3 is assigned to the ORF class and has an uncertain function. CDR3 length: 8 amino acids. Trimming stripped 4 bases from V and 12 bases from J, with 4 bases between.

V usage is TRBV30 and J usage is TRBJ2-5; 8 positions match TRBD2. Trimming took 4 bases from V and 4 from J; bases not matched to a gene: 8. The CDR3 runs to 14 residues. Germline assignment: CDR1 GTSNPN and CDR2 SVGIG (reference sequence). CDR3 DNA sequence: TGTGCCTGGACAAGCGGGGGAATCGTAGAGACCCAGTACTTC. Translated, it gives CAWTSGGIVETQYF.

Concerning this clone: A read error may produce the germline difference seen at one junction end. The chain uses TRBV3-1 (or the pseudogene TRBV3-2) and TRBJ2-7; TRBD2 matches 7 bases. Germline CDR1 is LGHDT and CDR2 is YNNKEL (reference sequence). The CDR3 contains 14 residues. As DNA, the CDR3 is TGTGCCGGCAGCCAAGGGACTACCTCCTACGAGCAGTACTTC. This translates into CAGSQGTTSYEQYF.

The chain couples TRBV3-1 (or the pseudogene TRBV3-2) to TRBJ1-2; 9 bases map to TRBD1. The CDR3 sequence is 15 residues long. The germline V gene encodes CDR1 LGHDT and CDR2 YNNKEL (reference sequence). Germline trimming cut 1 base from V and 5 bases from J; bases unmatched to any gene: 5. This chain's CDR3 is CASSQAAGTGYGYTF. CDR3 nucleotide sequence: TGTGCCAGCAGCCAAGCAGCCGGGACAGGGTATGGCTACACCTTC.

Concerning this clone: An end of the junction differs from the germline gene, which may be a read error. The gene calls are TRBV30 and TRBJ1-2; 10 bases agree with TRBD1. There are 11 residues in the CDR3. The germline V gene encodes CDR1 GTSNPN and CDR2 SVGIG (reference sequence). This CDR3 reads CAWSVRGTGVF. The CDR3 DNA is TGTGCCTGGAGTGTTCGGGGGACAGGGGTCTTC.

V and J are TRBV20-1 and TRBJ2-3; the match to TRBD2 covers 8 bases. CDR1 is DFQATT and CDR2 is SNEGSKA in the germline V gene (reference sequence). V shed 3 bases, J shed 4 bases, and the junction held 21 bases outside the gene matches. The CDR3 has 19 amino acids. The chain's CDR3 is CSASSPGLALGVSPDTQYF. The DNA of the CDR3 is TGCAGTGCTAGTTCCCCCGGACTAGCCCTGGGCGTTTCACCAGATACGCAGTATTTT.

This chain uses TRBV27 with TRBJ1-5; 9 nucleotides match TRBD1. CDR3 length: 15 residues. The J segment lost 7 bases and the V segment lost 5 bases, leaving 9 bases of the junction unmatched. Germline V gene sequence: CDR1 MNHEY, CDR2 SMNVEV (reference sequence). CDR3 sequence (DNA): TGTGCCAGCAGTCCCGGGACAGGGTTCAGGCAGCCCCAGCATTTT. This gives the protein CASSPGTGFRQPQHF.

The rearrangement uses TRBV4-2 and TRBJ2-7; 7 positions agree with TRBD1. CDR1 LGHNA and CDR2 YNFKEQ come from the germline V gene. Trimming removed 4 bases from V and 3 bases from J; junction bases left unmatched: 6. The CDR3 totals 14 residues. CDR3 residues: CASSLRDRDYEQYF. The CDR3, as DNA: TGTGCCAGCAGCCTCCGGGACAGAGACTACGAGCAGTACTTC.

V usage is TRBV6-2 or TRBV6-3 and J usage is TRBJ1-1; 11 positions match TRBD1. The CDR3 is 18 amino acids. J gave up 3 bases and V 6 bases, and 15 bases lay outside the gene matches. In germline, CDR1 is MNHEY, CDR2 SVGEGT. The CDR3 DNA reads TGTGCCAGCAGCCTTAGGCTCCGGGACAGGGGGACCTACACTGAAGCTTTCTTT. Translating it yields CASSLRLRDRGTYTEAFF.

The V call is TRBV19, the J call TRBJ2-5; 7 nucleotides agree with TRBD1. The length of the CDR3 is 14 residues. J was trimmed by 5 bases and V by 3 bases; bases with no gene match: 6. Germline V lookup: CDR1 LNHDA, CDR2 SQIVND (reference sequence). This CDR3 reads CASSITGTVETQYF. CDR3 nucleotides: TGTGCCAGTAGTATTACCGGGACAGTGGAGACCCAGTACTTC.

V is TRBV7-6 and J is TRBJ1-1; TRBD1 matches at 8 bases. This CDR3 region has 19 residues. Germline trimming cut 5 bases from V and 5 bases from J; bases unmatched to any gene: 22. Germline lookup yields CDR1 SGHVS and CDR2 FNYEAQ. In DNA form, the CDR3 reads TGTGCCAGCAGCCCATATTTCGGGGACCTTGGACAGGGCGGAACTGAAGCTTTCTTT. It yields the protein CASSPYFGDLGQGGTEAFF.

This clone was picked up a small number of times. The V and J genes are TRBV5-5 and TRBJ1-2; the match to TRBD1 covers 12 bases. The CDR3 contains 16 residues. Per germline, CDR1 SGHKS and CDR2 YYEKEE (reference sequence). V shed 2 bases and J 8 bases; nucleotides not matched to a gene: 10. The CDR3 is CASSFRSGQGALGYTF. The CDR3 nucleotides are TGTGCCAGCAGCTTTAGGTCGGGACAGGGGGCGCTGGGCTACACCTTC. The full variable domain, completed using reference TRBV5-5 and TRBJ1-2, is DAGVTQSPTHLIKTRGQQVTLRCSPISGHKSVSWYQQVLGQGPQFIFQYYEKEERGRGNFPDRFSARQFPNYSSELNVNALLLGDSALYLCASSFRSGQGALGYTFGSGTRLTVV.

The chain is built from TRBV5-1 and TRBJ2-7; TRBD2 matches at 7 bases. Per germline, CDR1 SGHRS and CDR2 YFSETQ. The CDR3 is 14 residues long. Trimming took 7 bases from V and 2 from J; bases not matched to a gene: 9. The CDR3: CASAAGVGTYEQYF. In DNA, the CDR3 is TGCGCCAGCGCCGCGGGGGTAGGCACCTACGAGCAGTACTTC.

V gene TRBV6-2 or TRBV6-3 combines with J gene TRBJ2-5; 9 bases align to TRBD1. The CDR3 sequence is 14 residues long. Germline V lookup: CDR1 MNHEY, CDR2 SVGEGT. The trim removed 2 bases at V and 5 bases at J, leaving 3 bases unmatched. The CDR3 sequence: CASSYGTGRETQYF. As DNA, the CDR3 is TGTGCCAGCAGTTACGGGACAGGGCGGGAGACCCAGTACTTC.

The V gene is TRBV30, the J gene TRBJ1-5, with D possibly being TRBD1 (6 bases). This CDR3 region has 15 residues. Trimming removed 0 bases from V and 1 base from J, with 10 bases in between. From germline, CDR1 is GTSNPN and CDR2 SVGIG (reference sequence). The CDR3 DNA reads as TGTGCCTGGAGTGTGGGGGGGCCGAGCAATCAGCCCCAGCATTTT. This translates into CAWSVGGPSNQPQHF.

This chain links TRBV6-5 with TRBJ1-1; a possible D gene is TRBD1 (5 bases). This CDR3 comprises 13 residues. Germline-derived CDR1 and CDR2 are MNHEY and SVGAGI. The V end was cut by 7 bases, the J end by 4 bases, with 13 bases between. The CDR3 region has the DNA TGTGCCAGCACCTACGGGGGGGGCACTGAAGCTTTCTTT. Translated: CASTYGGGTEAFF.

The chain links TRBV30 to TRBJ2-3; TRBD2 agrees at 13 bases. The V and J ends lost 1 base and 1 base, in that order; junction bases with no gene match: 8. Germline CDR1 is GTSNPN and CDR2 is SVGIG (reference sequence). The CDR3 has 18 residues. The CDR3 region is CAWSGLAGGSRGTDTQYF. In DNA form, the CDR3 reads TGTGCCTGGAGTGGACTAGCGGGGGGATCCCGGGGCACAGATACGCAGTATTTT.

The chain combines TRBV3-1 (or the pseudogene TRBV3-2) with TRBJ2-7; TRBD1 matches 8 bases. The germline V gene has CDR1 LGHDT and CDR2 YNNKEL (reference sequence). CDR3 length equals 15 residues. The V and J ends lost 2 bases and 4 bases, in that order; junction bases with no gene match: 7. The CDR3 nucleotides are TGTGCCAGCAGCCAAAAGTGGCAGGGGGCGTACGAGCAGTACTTC. This encodes CASSQKWQGAYEQYF.

The chain combines TRBV18 with TRBJ2-1, with D possibly being TRBD2 (7 bases). The germline gives CDR1 KGHSH, CDR2 LQKENI. The CDR3 runs to 17 residues. V dropped 0 bases and J dropped 4 bases, with 16 bases sitting between them. The CDR3 DNA follows: TGTGCCAGCTCACCACCGGGACGAGGGGGGGGATACAATGAGCAGTTCTTC. Its protein product is CASSPPGRGGGYNEQFF.

This sequence joins TRBV5-5 and TRBJ1-2, with 9 bases identical to TRBD1. V was clipped by 2 bases and J by 8 bases; unmatched bases: 10. This CDR3 is 15 amino acids long. Germline V CDR1 and CDR2: SGHKS, YYEKEE (reference sequence). CDR3 DNA sequence: TGTGCCAGCAGCTTCGGGACAGGGCGATTGGAAGGCTACACCTTC. It is translated as CASSFGTGRLEGYTF.

V gene TRBV4-1 combines with J gene TRBJ2-5, with D tentatively TRBD2 (6 bases). This CDR3 contains 13 residues. The V end lost 4 bases, the J end lost 5 bases, and 11 bases lay between the germline ends. Germline V CDR1 and CDR2: MGHRA, YSYEKL. As DNA, the CDR3 is TGCGCCAGCAGCCCGGGACTCGCGGAGACCCAGTACTTC. Translation: CASSPGLAETQYF.

This sequence joins TRBV6-1 and TRBJ2-2; TRBD2 aligns across 10 bases. The CDR3 spans 19 residues. CDR1 and CDR2 (germline): MNHNS, SASEGT. Trimming removed 0 bases from V and 4 bases from J; junction bases left unmatched: 11. CDR3 DNA: TGTGCCAGCAGTGAAGCGCTAATTGGACTAGCGGAACCCACCGGGGAGCTGTTTTTT. As protein: CASSEALIGLAEPTGELFF.

This chain uses TRBV27 with TRBJ1-6, with D perhaps TRBD1 (5 bases). CDR1 is MNHEY and CDR2 is SMNVEV in the germline V gene (reference sequence). CDR3 length: 13 residues. The V end lost 7 bases, the J end lost 10 bases, and 14 bases lay between the germline ends. CDR3 sequence (DNA): TGTGCCAGCAAGGGCCAGGGTGGCTCACCCCTCCACTTT. Amino acid sequence: CASKGQGGSPLHF.

The gene calls are TRBV7-9 and TRBJ2-3, with 8 bases fitting TRBD2. This CDR3 is 16 amino acids long. Germline lookup yields CDR1 SEHNR and CDR2 FQNEAQ (reference sequence). V trimming: 3 bases; J trimming: 3 bases; junction bases outside the gene matches: 8. The CDR3 coding sequence is TGTGCCAGCAGCTTGGGGTGGGCGGGGGGAACAGATACGCAGTATTTT. Protein sequence: CASSLGWAGGTDTQYF.

The chain is built from TRBV9 and TRBJ1-6; tentatively, D is TRBD1 (6 bases). Looked up from germline, CDR1 is SGDLS and CDR2 is YYNGEE. V lost 3 bases, J lost 6 bases, and 16 bases lay in between. The CDR3 extends over 16 amino acids. This CDR3 reads CASSDGVGASNSPLHF. CDR3 bases: TGTGCCAGCAGCGACGGGGTGGGGGCGAGTAATTCACCCCTCCACTTT.

The chain recombines TRBV6-5 with TRBJ1-6; TRBD1 matches at 7 bases. Germline-derived CDR1 and CDR2 are MNHEY and SVGAGI. V was pared by 7 bases and J by 7 bases, with 10 bases of the junction left unmatched. This CDR3 is 15 amino acids long. This CDR3 is CASMTWAGGNSPLHF. The CDR3 DNA is TGTGCCAGCATGACGTGGGCAGGGGGGAATTCACCCCTCCACTTT.

The V gene is TRBV7-9, the J gene TRBJ1-6, with a possible D match to TRBD1 (6 bases). The CDR3 totals 16 residues. Trimming pared 5 bases from V and 8 bases from J, leaving 19 bases between. Germline assignment: CDR1 SEHNR and CDR2 FQNEAQ (reference sequence). Written as DNA, the CDR3 is TGTGCCAGCAGCCTGGGGGGGGCGCGATGGGATTCACCCCTCCACTTT. Encoded protein: CASSLGGARWDSPLHF.

Only one count was recorded for this clone. The CDR3 protein is CATSDFADTQYF. DNA of the CDR3: TGTGCCACCAGTGATTTTGCGGATACGCAGTATTTT. The chain combines TRBV24-1 with TRBJ2-3; D gene uncertain. V was pared by 1 base and J by 6 bases, with 4 bases between. CDR3 length: 12 residues. The germline gives CDR1 KGHDR, CDR2 SFDVKD.